Below are 22 T cell receptor beta chains sequenced from a single sample in a study of T cell repertoires in cytomegalovirus infection. A single record per CDR3 protein comes from TCRdb applying MiXCR to the reads. The data contain 250,000 to 300,000 distinct CDR3 sequences, 8% to 9.5% of them seen just once; the ten biggest clones take up roughly 16%. Sequences were obtained from PBMCs. These receptors came from a human donor in good health (CMV status not recorded). Some clones in this sample may be carry-over from other donors' samples.

This clonotype was counted at least ten times. J is TRBJ2-2 and V is TRBV7-2, with D possibly TRBD2 on 5 matching bases. CDR3 length equals 15 residues. V dropped 3 bases and J dropped 2 bases, with 10 bases sitting between them. CDR1 SGHTA and CDR2 FQGNSA come from the germline V gene. CDR3: CASSLTGKNTGELFF. For the CDR3, the DNA is TGTGCCAGCAGCTTGACGGGAAAAAACACCGGGGAGCTGTTTTTT. Drawing the rest from reference TRBV7-2 and TRBJ2-2, the complete variable domain is GAGVSQSPSNKVTEKGKDVELRCDPISGHTALYWYRQSLGQGLEFLIYFQGNSAPDKSGLPSDRFSAERTGGSVSTLTIQRTQQEDSAVYLCASSLTGKNTGELFFGEGSRLTVL.

Ten or more counts support this clonotype. This chain's CDR3 is CASSQDRGLAVGNIQYF. In DNA form, the CDR3 reads TGCGCCAGCAGCCAAGATAGGGGACTAGCGGTTGGAAACATTCAGTACTTC. The chain couples TRBV4-1 to TRBJ2-4; 11 bases line up with TRBD2. Unmatched junction bases numbered 7, after V lost 0 bases and J lost 6 bases. Germline V gives CDR1 MGHRA, CDR2 YSYEKL. The CDR3 contains 17 residues.

This clonotype was found a few times. The rearrangement joins TRBV6-2 or TRBV6-3 to TRBJ2-7; D remains ambiguous. The V end lost 2 bases, the J end lost 9 bases, and 11 bases lay between the germline ends. Germline CDR1 and CDR2: MNHEY and SVGEGT. The CDR3 totals 12 residues. In nucleotides, the CDR3 is TGTGCCAGCAGTTACGCACAACCGGGGCAGTACTTC. It codes for CASSYAQPGQYF.

The DNA of the CDR3 is TGTGCCAGCAGTGAAAACGGTGGTCAGCAGCCCCAGCATTTT. Protein sequence: CASSENGGQQPQHF. V is TRBV6-1 and J is TRBJ1-5; D not resolved. This CDR3 has 14 residues. The V gene lost 2 bases and the J gene lost 7 bases, with 12 bases spanning the gap. Germline CDR1 is MNHNS and CDR2 is SASEGT.

This clonotype was detected a few times. The chain combines TRBV5-1 with TRBJ2-1; no clear D. Trimming removed 4 bases from V and 0 bases from J, with 11 bases in between. Germline V lookup: CDR1 SGHRS, CDR2 YFSETQ. CDR3 length equals 15 residues. DNA for the CDR3: TGCGCCAGCAGCACCCAGACCCTCTCCTACAATGAGCAGTTCTTC. Protein sequence: CASSTQTLSYNEQFF.

This clonotype has ten or more counts. The V and J genes are TRBV7-2 and TRBJ1-4; 7 bases agree with TRBD1. CDR3 length: 14 amino acids. V lost 5 bases to trimming and J lost 4 bases; unmatched junction nucleotides: 4. Germline V gene lookup returns CDR1 SGHTA and CDR2 FQGNSA. CDR3 coding DNA: TGTGCCAGCAGCCCGGGACAGCGTAATGAAAAACTGTTTTTT. Protein: CASSPGQRNEKLFF.

This clonotype has at least ten counts. The rearrangement joins TRBV29-1 to TRBJ2-3; TRBD1 matches 7 bases. Germline V lookup: CDR1 SQVTM, CDR2 ANQGSEA. The CDR3 extends over 14 amino acids. V shed 5 bases and J 3 bases; nucleotides not matched to a gene: 8. In DNA form, the CDR3 reads TGCAGCGTTCGGGACAGCGGATCTACAGATACGCAGTATTTT. It codes for CSVRDSGSTDTQYF.

The table lists this clonotype with many counts. V and J are TRBV19 and TRBJ1-2; the D is unclear. Trimming pared 1 base from V and 4 bases from J, leaving 4 bases between. In germline, CDR1 is LNHDA, CDR2 SQIVND (reference sequence). The CDR3 spans 12 residues. The CDR3 nucleotides read TGTGCCAGTAGTATAGGACCCTATGGCTACACCTTC. Translation: CASSIGPYGYTF.

This clonotype has just a few counts. This chain connects TRBV20-1 to TRBJ2-3; TRBD2 agrees at 12 bases. The germline V gene encodes CDR1 DFQATT and CDR2 SNEGSKA (reference sequence). The CDR3 has 16 residues. V trimming: 5 bases; J trimming: 5 bases; junction bases outside the gene matches: 11. CDR3 DNA: TGCAGTGCTCGCTCGGGGCTAGCGGGGGGGCAAGATACGCAGTATTTT. It yields the protein CSARSGLAGGQDTQYF.

This clonotype was seen many times. The rearrangement links TRBV6-1 to TRBJ2-5, with 8 bases lining up with TRBD2. The CDR3 totals 17 residues. The J segment lost 4 bases and the V segment lost 7 bases, leaving 17 bases of the junction unmatched. Germline loops: CDR1 MNHNS, CDR2 SASEGT. The CDR3 loop is CASTNGRSSGVGETQYF. The CDR3 DNA reads TGTGCCAGCACCAACGGGAGGAGTAGCGGGGTAGGAGAGACCCAGTACTTC.

This clonotype was seen at least ten times. The CDR3, as DNA: TGTGCCAGCAGTCCCGGACTAGCGGGGGGTACTTATACGCAGTATTTT. Its protein product is CASSPGLAGGTYTQYF. The V gene is TRBV6-2 or TRBV6-3, the J gene TRBJ2-3; 14 nucleotides match TRBD2. The germline V gene encodes CDR1 MNHEY and CDR2 SVGEGT. The CDR3 length is 16 residues. V trimming: 5 bases; J trimming: 7 bases; junction bases outside the gene matches: 8.

This clonotype came up many times. The chain links TRBV7-8 to TRBJ2-7, with TRBD2 identical over 7 bases. CDR3 size: 13 residues. J was trimmed by 4 bases and V by 5 bases; bases with no gene match: 5. Germline CDR1 and CDR2: SGHVS and FQNEAQ. CDR3 sequence (DNA): TGTGCCAGCAGCCTTGGGCGGGGGTACGAGCAGTACTTC. Residues: CASSLGRGYEQYF.

This clonotype was seen many times. The CDR3 loop reads CASSLPPGTSGTGEQFF. As DNA, the CDR3 is TGTGCCAGCAGCTTACCGCCCGGGACTAGCGGGACTGGAGAGCAGTTCTTC. The chain has TRBV7-2 and TRBJ2-1; TRBD2 matches 13 bases. The CDR3 is made up of 17 amino acids. Looked up from germline, CDR1 is SGHTA and CDR2 is FQGNSA. The V and J ends lost 2 bases and 10 bases, in that order; junction bases with no gene match: 11.

V gene TRBV4-3 combines with J gene TRBJ2-3; TRBD2 agrees at 10 bases. J lost 6 bases, V lost 0 bases, and 12 bases had no gene match. The germline V gene encodes CDR1 LGHNA and CDR2 YSLEER. This CDR3 spans 18 amino acids. CDR3 nucleotides: TGCGCCAGCAGCCAAGATTGGGGTAGCGGGGGGCTCTCTGATACGCAGTATTTT. Protein sequence: CASSQDWGSGGLSDTQYF.

This clonotype showed up just once. The genes are TRBV7-2 and TRBJ1-5; no reliable D call. The germline V gene encodes CDR1 SGHTA and CDR2 FQGNSA. Trimming took 5 bases from V and 3 from J, leaving 11 bases between them. This CDR3 region has 14 residues. The CDR3 nucleotides read TGTGCCAGCAGCCGGGTTAATTCCAATCAGCCCCAGCATTTT. Protein sequence: CASSRVNSNQPQHF.

Ten or more counts support this clonotype. In nucleotides, the CDR3 is TGTGCCAGCCGTCGACAGGGGGCTGGTCGGGGCTACACCTTC. Translating gives CASRRQGAGRGYTF. The rearrangement links TRBV25-1 to TRBJ1-2; 10 bases fit TRBD1. From germline, CDR1 is MGHDK and CDR2 SYGVNS. The CDR3 has 14 residues. V was clipped by 8 bases and J by 8 bases; unmatched bases: 11.

The chain recombines TRBV19 with TRBJ1-5; TRBD1 might be the D (5 bases). The ends were cut back, 5 bases at V and 6 bases at J, with 11 bases in the middle. The CDR3 loop spans 13 amino acids. Germline V CDR1 and CDR2: LNHDA, SQIVND (reference sequence). The CDR3 nucleotides read TGTGCCAGTAGTTCAGGGCATGGTCAGCCCCAGCATTTT. Translation gives CASSSGHGQPQHF.

This clonotype was seen many times. The chain uses TRBV7-2 and TRBJ1-5; D is possibly TRBD1 (5 bases). Deletions cut 2 bases from V and 6 bases from J, with 17 bases between. Looked up from germline, CDR1 is SGHTA and CDR2 is FQGNSA. The CDR3 has 16 amino acids. In DNA form, the CDR3 reads TGTGCCAGCAGCTTAACCCAGGGAGCCGTTAGTCAGCCCCAGCATTTT. This codes for CASSLTQGAVSQPQHF.

This clonotype was seen ten or more times. The genes are TRBV7-2 and TRBJ2-7, with a tentative D call TRBD1 (5 bases). Trimming left V 2 bases short and J 7 bases short, with 12 bases between. The CDR3 runs 13 residues. Germline lookup yields CDR1 SGHTA and CDR2 FQGNSA. This CDR3 is CASSLPGIREQYF. In DNA form, the CDR3 reads TGTGCCAGCAGCTTACCAGGGATCAGAGAGCAGTACTTC.

This clonotype has a count of ten or more. This sequence joins TRBV6-1 and TRBJ1-3; no reliable D call. From germline, CDR1 is MNHNS and CDR2 SASEGT. This CDR3 comprises 15 residues. V was cut by 4 bases and J by 2 bases, with 12 bases left in between. CDR3 bases: TGTGCCAGCAGTGCGTCTATGGGCACTGGAAACACCATATATTTT. Protein product: CASSASMGTGNTIYF.

This clonotype showed up many times. The V call is TRBV20-1, the J call TRBJ1-1, with D possibly matching TRBD1 (6 bases). The CDR3 consists of 12 residues. CDR1 is DFQATT and CDR2 is SNEGSKA in the germline V gene (reference sequence). The V and J ends lost 5 bases and 6 bases respectively, with 13 bases between them. Here the CDR3 reads CSAFGQPSEAFF. Here the CDR3 DNA reads TGCAGTGCTTTCGGACAGCCCTCTGAAGCTTTCTTT.

This clonotype was seen once. This rearrangement joins TRBV7-2 to TRBJ2-3, with 7 nucleotides matching TRBD2. The length of the CDR3 is 15 residues. With 1 base clipped from V and 4 bases from J, the junction kept 5 bases outside the gene matches. Germline lookup yields CDR1 SGHTA and CDR2 FQGNSA. CDR3 sequence reads: CASSLVRLAPDTQYF. The CDR3, as DNA: TGTGCCAGCAGCTTAGTCCGACTAGCCCCAGATACGCAGTATTTT.